This note documents a single T cell receptor beta chain sequence. Its antigen is currently unknown. This record belongs to a study of T cell repertoires in cytomegalovirus infection. About the study: Signatures in public TCR beta sequences pointed to both CMV infection and matching HLA type.

V lost 3 bases, J lost 5 bases, and 10 bases lay in between. The CDR3 runs to 13 residues. TCRdb processed the reads anew with MiXCR; each CDR3 protein has one entry. In the table there are about 85,000 distinct CDR3 sequences, about half of which are singletons. This chain connects TRBV12-3 or TRBV12-4 to TRBJ2-5; D tentatively reads TRBD1 or TRBD2 (5 bases each). The source is a human donor in good health (CMV status not recorded). Some clones in this sample may be carry-over from other donors' samples. Here the sequenced sample was CD8+ T cells from cultured PBMCs, taken from culture after CMV antigen stimulation. For the CDR3, the DNA is TGTGCCAGCAGTTTTGGGACGATCGAGACCCAGTACTTC. The encoded protein is CASSFGTIETQYF.